One T cell receptor (beta chain) is described in this entry. TCRdb keeps only in-frame clones here, not all; method: immunoSEQ multiplex PCR. The sample comprises around 260,000 clones, around 85% of which are singletons, and roughly 4.3% rests with the top ten. The data are from a study of blood T cell repertoires in COVID-19. The overall study: COVID-19 samples from acute and convalescent phases originated in the United States, Italy and Spain.

Trimming stripped 5 bases from V and 5 bases from J, with 20 bases between. The CDR3 length is 16 residues. Germline values: CDR1 SNHLY, CDR2 FYNNEI. The chain employs TRBV2 and TRBJ2-3; perhaps TRBD1 as D (6 bases). The sequenced sample consisted of PBMCs or T cells enriched from blood (not recorded which). This TCR was recovered from a woman aged 30 to 39 who had recovered from COVID-19. CDR3 region: CASSPRTASRKDTQYF. CDR3 DNA sequence: TGTGCCAGCAGTCCTAGGACAGCCTCGAGGAAAGATACGCAGTATTTT.